The subject of this entry is one TCR beta chain. The antigen is unknown. The entry originates in a study of cytomegalovirus exposure and HLA in healthy donors. The study's findings and limits: Common viral pathogens were later found to be apparently linked to several of the most significant clusters. Most TCRs appeared rarely, but some public TCRs recurred in many donors. There were a few CMV-associated chains whose specificity for CMV antigens was confirmed in vitro.

Sampled while nominally healthy, donors likely had unrecorded immune exposures. The PCR used 60 Vbeta and 13 Jbeta primers. The method was immunoSEQ multiplex PCR; TCRdb's version includes in-frame clones alone and lacks a portion of them. The table lists around 200,000 clones, 75% to 90% of them singletons. The source material was PBMCs. The source of this sequence is a woman in her twenties or thirties in good health and CMV-seronegative.

CDR3 protein: CASSRLGVTDTQYF. The CDR3 bases are TGTGCCAGCAGCCGCCTCGGTGTCACAGATACGCAGTATTTT. The V gene is TRBV4-2, the J gene TRBJ2-3, with unresolved D. V was pared by 4 bases and J by 2 bases, with 10 bases between. Germline lookup yields CDR1 LGHNA and CDR2 YNFKEQ. CDR3 size: 14 residues.